This TCR beta chain was captured in a study of blood T cell repertoires in COVID-19. On the study more broadly: Acute-phase and convalescent COVID-19 samples originated in the United States, Italy and Spain. T cells, B-cell-depleted T cells, or PBMCs supplied cDNA or gDNA.

Original processing methods: Cell counts per sample came from amplifying reference gene primers. Assay: immunoSEQ multiplex PCR; the TCRdb copy retains only in-frame clones and omits some. That table is the source of V, J and clone size, and D and trimming were worked out from the DNA. This table holds about 78,000 clones, 87% found once. The V gene end was trimmed by 0 bases and the J gene end by 1 base; junction bases not matched to a gene: 8. The CDR3 covers 18 residues. CDR1 is SGHRS and CDR2 is YFSETQ in the germline V gene. The sequence was collected from a woman at least 80 years old with active or convalescent COVID-19. The rearrangement links TRBV5-1 to TRBJ2-3; 10 bases are a match to TRBD2. The sequencing input was peripheral blood. The CDR3 DNA reads as TGCGCCAGCAGCTTGGCGGCTAGCGGGGGCCGACGCACAGATACGCAGTATTTT. Its translation is CASSLAASGGRRTDTQYF.